What follows is one T cell receptor beta chain and its context. What it binds is not known. This sample was included in a study of T cell responses to AZD1222 COVID-19 vaccine. Notes on the study in general: It should be noted that donors were predominantly white British and more often female, and clonal diversity was possibly underestimated. The study found Spike-specific TCR breadth and depth rose after two AZD1222 doses.

Only in-frame clones appear in the TCRdb table, and some are missing; sequencing was by immunoSEQ multiplex PCR. The table shows around 160,000 clones, with around 88% occurring only once. The CDR3 is 16 amino acids. Germline V gene data show CDR1 as LNHDA and CDR2 as SQIVND (reference sequence). V gave up 7 bases and J gave up 1 base; unmatched junction bases: 9. The receptor was derived from an adult in good health. The V gene is TRBV19, the J gene TRBJ1-5; TRBD1 aligns across 8 bases. The material was peripheral blood, obtained on day 0 of AZD1222 vaccination. CDR3 sequence: CASTLDRAVSNQPQHF. As DNA, the CDR3 is TGTGCCAGTACCTTGGACAGGGCTGTAAGCAATCAGCCCCAGCATTTT.